Shown below are 25 T cell receptor beta chains from a single sample sequenced in a study of T cell repertoires in cytomegalovirus infection. TCRdb ran MiXCR on the reads and lists one entry per CDR3 protein. The sample has 150,000 to 200,000 distinct CDR3 sequences; under 15% are singletons. The sequenced sample was PBMCs. The receptors were gathered from a human donor in good health (CMV status not recorded). Some clones in this sample may be carry-over from other donors' samples.

The chain uses TRBV12-3 or TRBV12-4 and TRBJ2-7, with a weak D call TRBD1 (5 bases). V lost 5 bases and J lost 0, with 23 bases in between. The CDR3 has 18 residues. The CDR3: CASSPGQGVALSSYEQYF. In DNA form, the CDR3 reads TGTGCCAGCAGTCCCGGACAAGGCGTCGCTCTAAGCTCCTACGAGCAGTACTTC.

This clonotype has only a few counts. This chain's CDR3 is CASSDGAYEQYF. The DNA for the CDR3 is TGTGCCAGCAGCGACGGAGCCTACGAGCAGTACTTC. This chain joins TRBV6-1 and TRBJ2-7, with D uncertain. There are 12 residues in the CDR3. Trimming took off 6 bases at V and 2 bases at J, with 8 bases between the two ends. Germline values: CDR1 MNHNS, CDR2 SASEGT.

This clonotype was picked up many times. The V and J genes are TRBV11-2 and TRBJ1-1; D might be TRBD1 (6 bases). The CDR3 runs to 15 residues. The ends were cut back, 0 bases at V and 3 bases at J, with 11 bases in the middle. The germline gives CDR1 SGHAT, CDR2 FQNNGV. For the CDR3, the DNA is TGTGCCAGCAGCTTAGACGGGAGGGGGGACACTGAAGCTTTCTTT. Amino acid sequence: CASSLDGRGDTEAFF.

This clonotype was recorded at least ten times. The chain is built from TRBV5-5 and TRBJ2-6; D unclear. The CDR3 extends over 14 amino acids. Germline V lookup: CDR1 SGHKS, CDR2 YYEKEE (reference sequence). Trimming removed 4 bases at V and 0 bases at J, with 5 bases between. DNA of the CDR3: TGTGCCAGCAGCGAGAGCTCTGGGGCCAACGTCCTGACTTTC. Translating gives CASSESSGANVLTF.

This clonotype has at least ten counts. The gene calls are TRBV6-2 or TRBV6-3 and TRBJ2-1; 10 nucleotides agree with TRBD2. In germline, CDR1 is MNHEY, CDR2 SVGEGT. The CDR3 has 15 amino acids. The V segment lost 6 bases and the J segment 2 bases; nucleotides outside the gene matches: 4. CDR3 nucleotides: TGTGCCAGCAGCCTAGCGGGAGTCCCCTACAATGAGCAGTTCTTC. This encodes CASSLAGVPYNEQFF.

This clonotype was detected ten times or more. The chain links TRBV12-3 or TRBV12-4 to TRBJ2-7; D not certain. V lost 6 bases, J lost 3 bases, and 18 bases lay in between. The CDR3 extends over 15 amino acids. The CDR3 bases are TGTGCCAGCAGCCCAAACCGGCAGACTCTCTACGAGCAGTACTTC. This encodes CASSPNRQTLYEQYF.

This clonotype was recorded many times. This chain joins TRBV25-1 and TRBJ2-3; D ambiguous. Trimming took 4 bases from V and 1 from J, leaving 6 bases between them. Germline assignment: CDR1 MGHDK and CDR2 SYGVNS. The CDR3 runs to 13 residues. The CDR3 region is CASSADRTDTQYF. The CDR3 DNA reads TGTGCCAGCAGTGCCGACCGCACAGATACGCAGTATTTT. The full variable domain, in which reference TRBV25-1 and TRBJ2-3 provide the parts outside the CDR3, is EADIYQTPRYLVIGTGKKITLECSQTMGHDKMYWYQQDPGMELHLIHYSYGVNSTEKGDLSSESTVSRIRTEHFPLTLESARPSHTSQYLCASSADRTDTQYFGPGTRLTVL.

V gene TRBV7-9 combines with J gene TRBJ2-7; D may be TRBD1 (7 bases). Germline V CDR1 and CDR2: SEHNR, FQNEAQ (reference sequence). The CDR3 is made up of 14 amino acids. V was pared by 1 base and J by 7 bases, with 14 bases between. The CDR3 reads CASSLDRGGGEQYF. The CDR3 coding sequence is TGTGCCAGCAGCTTAGACAGGGGAGGTGGAGAGCAGTACTTC. The full variable domain, rest sourced from reference TRBV7-9 and TRBJ2-7, is DTGVSQNPRHKITKRGQNVTFRCDPISEHNRLYWYRQTLGQGPEFLTYFQNEAQLEKSRLLSDRFSAERPKGSFSTLEIQRTEQGDSAMYLCASSLDRGGGEQYFGPGTRLTVT.

At least ten counts were recorded for this clonotype. The chain is built from TRBV7-6 and TRBJ1-2; 9 bases are a match to TRBD1. Looked up from germline, CDR1 is SGHVS and CDR2 is FNYEAQ. V dropped 5 bases and J dropped 3; count of bases not matched to a gene: 13. The CDR3 has 17 residues. CDR3 protein: CASSPRDRDLRDYGYTF. CDR3 coding DNA: TGTGCCAGCAGCCCCCGGGACAGGGATTTAAGGGACTATGGCTACACCTTC.

The J gene is TRBJ2-7, the V gene TRBV6-2 or TRBV6-3; possible D gene TRBD2, 5 bases. The ends were cut back, 0 bases at V and 2 bases at J, with 8 bases in the middle. Germline assignment: CDR1 MNHEY and CDR2 SVGEGT. The CDR3 loop spans 14 amino acids. DNA for the CDR3: TGTGCCAGCAGTTACTCAGAGGGCCCCTACGAGCAGTACTTC. Translated: CASSYSEGPYEQYF.

This clonotype has at least ten counts. The chain employs TRBV12-3 or TRBV12-4 and TRBJ2-1, with D possibly matching TRBD2 (6 bases). The CDR3 totals 15 residues. The germline V and J ends were trimmed by 5 bases and 7 bases, with 18 bases remaining between them. This CDR3 reads CASSVLPGVSNEQFF. The CDR3 nucleotides read TGTGCCAGCAGTGTCCTGCCGGGGGTTTCGAATGAGCAGTTCTTC.

The chain recombines TRBV5-1 with TRBJ1-5; maybe TRBD1 (6 bases). This CDR3 has 15 amino acids. Trimming pared 4 bases from V and 0 bases from J, leaving 11 bases between. In germline, CDR1 is SGHRS, CDR2 YFSETQ. The CDR3 is CASSLDSNSNQPQHF. In nucleotides, the CDR3 is TGCGCCAGCAGCCTGGACAGCAATAGCAATCAGCCCCAGCATTTT.

The CDR3: CASRTGQGEVETQYF. The CDR3 DNA reads as TGTGCCAGCAGGACGGGACAGGGGGAGGTGGAGACCCAGTACTTC. This rearrangement joins TRBV28 to TRBJ2-5; 11 positions agree with TRBD1. Germline V CDR1 and CDR2: MDHEN, SYDVKM. The CDR3 contains 15 residues. The V gene end was trimmed by 6 bases and the J gene end by 5 bases; junction bases not matched to a gene: 8. The full variable domain, its missing parts supplied by reference TRBV28 and TRBJ2-5, is DVKVTQSSRYLVKRTGEKVFLECVQDMDHENMFWYRQDPGLGLRLIYFSYDVKMKEKGDIPEGYSVSREKKERFSLILESASTNQTSMYLCASRTGQGEVETQYFGPGTRLLVL.

This clonotype has at least ten counts. The CDR3 loop is CSALLGAGDYEQYF. The CDR3 nucleotides read TGCAGTGCCCTCCTGGGAGCGGGGGACTACGAGCAGTACTTC. The chain employs TRBV20-1 and TRBJ2-7; 8 bases agree with TRBD2. This CDR3 region has 14 residues. Per germline, CDR1 DFQATT and CDR2 SNEGSKA (reference sequence). Trimming at V came to 6 bases and at J to 3 bases, leaving 10 bases not matched to a gene.

The sample holds many counts of this clonotype. V and J are TRBV29-1 and TRBJ2-1; tentatively, D is TRBD1 or TRBD2 (5 bases each). The length of the CDR3 is 15 residues. V lost 4 bases to trimming and J lost 0 bases, with 13 bases between them. Germline CDR1 is SQVTM and CDR2 is ANQGSEA. In DNA, the CDR3 is TGCAGCGTTGGTGGACAAGGGAGCTCCTACAATGAGCAGTTCTTC. It is translated as CSVGGQGSSYNEQFF.

The rearrangement joins TRBV7-6 to TRBJ2-1; TRBD2 agrees at 15 bases. Per germline, CDR1 SGHVS and CDR2 FNYEAQ. The CDR3 contains 14 residues. The V segment lost 5 bases and the J segment 8 bases; nucleotides outside the gene matches: 1. CDR3 sequence reads: CASSRTSGGDEQFF. Written as DNA, the CDR3 is TGTGCCAGCAGCCGGACTAGCGGGGGGGATGAGCAGTTCTTC.

The gene calls are TRBV7-8 and TRBJ2-1; D unclear. The V and J ends lost 2 bases and 4 bases respectively, with 21 bases between them. Looked up from germline, CDR1 is SGHVS and CDR2 is FQNEAQ. There are 18 residues in the CDR3. CDR3 sequence reads: CASSLQRVGERAYNEQFF. CDR3 DNA: TGTGCCAGCAGCTTACAAAGGGTTGGGGAAAGGGCTTACAATGAGCAGTTCTTC. Using reference TRBV7-8 and TRBJ2-1 for the parts outside the CDR3, the full variable domain is GAGVSQSPRYKVAKRGQDVALRCDPISGHVSLFWYQQALGQGPEFLTYFQNEAQLDKSGLPSDRFFAERPEGSVSTLKIQRTQQEDSAVYLCASSLQRVGERAYNEQFFGPGTRLTVL.

This clonotype was detected ten times or more. The genes are TRBV7-6 and TRBJ1-1; tentatively, D is TRBD1 (5 bases). The CDR3 loop spans 13 amino acids. V was trimmed by 5 bases and J by 1 base, leaving 8 bases between them. CDR1 and CDR2 (germline): SGHVS, FNYEAQ. CDR3 amino acids: CASSIGQNTEAFF. The DNA of the CDR3 is TGTGCCAGCAGCATAGGACAGAACACTGAAGCTTTCTTT.

The chain uses TRBV28 and TRBJ2-7, with 7 bases aligning to TRBD2. V dropped 0 bases and J dropped 0; count of bases not matched to a gene: 5. The germline CDR1 and CDR2 sequences are MDHEN and SYDVKM. The CDR3 has 16 residues. The CDR3 region has the DNA TGTGCCAGCAGTTTATGGGTGGGAGGGAGCTCCTACGAGCAGTACTTC. This translates into CASSLWVGGSSYEQYF.

This clonotype was seen many times. J is TRBJ2-5 and V is TRBV19; no clear D. Germline CDR1 is LNHDA and CDR2 is SQIVND (reference sequence). The CDR3 covers 13 residues. V lost 1 base and J 2 bases, leaving 5 bases between the germline ends. This CDR3 is CASSIGLQETQYF. The CDR3 region has the DNA TGTGCCAGTAGTATAGGCCTTCAAGAGACCCAGTACTTC. Full variable domain (missing parts from reference TRBV19 and TRBJ2-5): DGGITQSPKYLFRKEGQNVTLSCEQNLNHDAMYWYRQDPGQGLRLIYYSQIVNDFQKGDIAEGYSVSREKKESFPLTVTSAQKNPTAFYLCASSIGLQETQYFGPGTRLLVL.

This clonotype was detected many times. CDR3 region: CASSLFPTQDLGTGEETQYF. CDR3 DNA sequence: TGTGCCAGCAGTTTATTCCCCACACAGGACCTCGGGACAGGGGAAGAGACCCAGTACTTC. The rearrangement uses TRBV28 and TRBJ2-5; 10 bases map to TRBD1. CDR3 length: 20 amino acids. Germline CDR1 MDHEN, CDR2 SYDVKM. The trim removed 1 base at V and 3 bases at J, leaving 17 bases unmatched.

Many counts were recorded for this clonotype. The V call is TRBV14, the J call TRBJ2-1, with a possible D match to TRBD2 (6 bases). V shed 5 bases and J shed 2 bases, with 13 bases lying between them. Germline V gene lookup returns CDR1 SGHDN and CDR2 FVKESK. The CDR3 totals 15 residues. Written as DNA, the CDR3 is TGTGCCAGCAGCATCCGGGACTTAACCTACAATGAGCAGTTCTTC. Encoded protein: CASSIRDLTYNEQFF. The whole variable domain, filled in from reference TRBV14 and TRBJ2-1, reads EAGVTQFPSHSVIEKGQTVTLRCDPISGHDNLYWYRRVMGKEIKFLLHFVKESKQDESGMPNNRFLAERTGGTYSTLKVQPAELEDSGVYFCASSIRDLTYNEQFFGPGTRLTVL.

This clonotype was recorded many times. V is TRBV7-2 and J is TRBJ2-7; possible D gene TRBD1, 5 bases. V was clipped by 5 bases and J by 4 bases, with 15 bases between them. CDR1 is SGHTA, CDR2 FQGNSA, per germline. The CDR3 runs to 14 residues. In nucleotides, the CDR3 is TGTGCCAGCAGCCGGACACAGGTTTTGTACGAGCAGTACTTC. Translating it yields CASSRTQVLYEQYF. The full variable domain, completed using reference TRBV7-2 and TRBJ2-7, is GAGVSQSPSNKVTEKGKDVELRCDPISGHTALYWYRQSLGQGLEFLIYFQGNSAPDKSGLPSDRFSAERTGGSVSTLTIQRTQQEDSAVYLCASSRTQVLYEQYFGPGTRLTVT.

This clonotype has ten or more counts. This chain connects TRBV12-3 or TRBV12-4 to TRBJ2-7, with D maybe TRBD1 (6 bases). Between the trimmed V and J ends, which lost 1 base and 3 bases, there was a span of 13 bases. This CDR3 is 15 amino acids long. CDR3 sequence (DNA): TGTGCCAGCAGTTTAGACAGGGCGACCTTCTACGAGCAGTACTTC. It is translated as CASSLDRATFYEQYF.

A note on this clonotype: A much larger clone differs by one base, so this may be a read error. Lacking the conserved final phenylalanine or tryptophan, this CDR3 likely reflects a read error. The V gene is TRBV29-1, the J gene TRBJ2-5, with 14 nucleotides matching TRBD2. The CDR3 totals 15 residues. The germline CDR1 and CDR2 sequences are SQVTM and ANQGSEA. The trim removed 4 bases at V and 2 bases at J, leaving 3 bases unmatched. In DNA form, the CDR3 reads TGCAGCGTTGGGGGACTAGCGGGAGATCAAGAGACCCAGTACTTA. The encoded protein is CSVGGLAGDQETQYL.